This T cell receptor beta chain was retrieved from a study of monozygotic twins with inflammatory bowel disease. In germline, CDR1 is DFQATT, CDR2 SNEGSKA (reference sequence). This CDR3 is built from 13 residues. Whole-study findings and limits: Discordant twins showed the same repertoire similarity as concordant twins, possibly from limited power. Any single strong signal or clonotype tied to IBD lacked support.

On this clonotype itself: Its antigen is not identified.

UMIs that included a 6-nucleotide sample barcode were added by template switching, which took place during cDNA synthesis. TCRdb re-called the 5' RACE reads; one entry per CDR3 protein, DNA not given. This repertoire includes around 450,000 distinct CDR3 sequences. The draw for each donor consisted of a single 2.5 ml blood sample. The sequence came from a human donor with ulcerative colitis or Crohn's disease, or a healthy co-twin of an affected twin (not recorded which). This sequence joins TRBV20-1 and TRBJ2-1; TCRdb lists TRBD2, though no DNA is available to test this call. Sequences were obtained from blood. CDR3: CSARTSGRNEQFF.